These 15 T cell receptor beta chains originate from one sample sequenced in a study of shared clonotypes between healthy human individuals. Method: immunoSEQ multiplex PCR; TCRdb's copy keeps in-frame clones and lacks some. The table has about 490,000 clones, 70% to 80% seen once. Specimen: PBMCs. The receptors originated from a woman in her thirties or forties in good health. Some clones in this sample may be carry-over from other donors' samples.

This clone was detected a few times. This chain uses TRBV19 with TRBJ2-7, with TRBD1 matching over 7 bases. This CDR3 spans 15 amino acids. J lost 2 bases, V lost 3 bases, and 7 bases had no gene match. Germline V lookup: CDR1 LNHDA, CDR2 SQIVND (reference sequence). CDR3 DNA: TGTGCCAGTAGTATGGGACAGTCTTTACCCTACGAGCAGTACTTC. It codes for CASSMGQSLPYEQYF.

The chain carries TRBV15 and TRBJ1-6; D gene ambiguous. The CDR3 length is 16 residues. V was pared by 0 bases and J by 7 bases, with 13 bases between. Germline values: CDR1 LNHNV, CDR2 YYDKDF (reference sequence). The CDR3 DNA sequence: TGTGCCACCAGCAGAGATGATGGGGTCAACAATTCACCCCTCCACTTT. Its translation is CATSRDDGVNNSPLHF. Full variable domain (outside the CDR3, taken from reference TRBV15 and TRBJ1-6): DAMVIQNPRYQVTQFGKPVTLSCSQTLNHNVMYWYQQKSSQAPKLLFHYYDKDFNNEADTPDNFQSRRPNTSFCFLDIRSPGLGDTAMYLCATSRDDGVNNSPLHFGNGTRLTVT.

The chain couples TRBV20-1 to TRBJ1-1; no clear D. Germline loops: CDR1 DFQATT, CDR2 SNEGSKA (reference sequence). This CDR3 has 11 residues. Deletions cut 3 bases from V and 11 bases from J, with 13 bases between. The CDR3 DNA reads as TGCAGTGCTAGTCCTTTCGTGGAGGCTTTCTTT. As protein: CSASPFVEAFF.

The V and J genes are TRBV27 and TRBJ2-3, with D perhaps matching TRBD2 (6 bases). The CDR3 runs to 17 residues. Deletions cut 5 bases from V and 6 bases from J, with 24 bases between. Per the germline V gene, CDR1 is MNHEY and CDR2 is SMNVEV (reference sequence). CDR3 region: CASSPYSGDLTRDTQYF. Written as DNA, the CDR3 is TGTGCCAGCAGTCCGTATAGCGGAGACCTCACCCGCGATACGCAGTATTTT.

This clone was seen a few times. The V gene is TRBV7-2, the J gene TRBJ2-2; no definite D call. Trimming removed 5 bases at V and 5 bases at J, with 6 bases between. The CDR3 runs 12 residues. Per germline, CDR1 SGHTA and CDR2 FQGNSA. The CDR3 bases are TGTGCCAGCAGCCCCAGAACCGGGGAGCTGTTTTTT. This sequence encodes CASSPRTGELFF.

The chain couples TRBV6-1 to TRBJ2-4, with 9 nucleotides matching TRBD2. Trimming cost V 0 bases and J 8 bases; bases outside gene matches: 5. The CDR3 spans 15 residues. The germline CDR1 and CDR2 sequences are MNHNS and SASEGT. The CDR3 sequence: CASSEAGSGRDIQYF. The DNA for the CDR3 is TGTGCCAGCAGTGAAGCTGGTAGCGGGAGAGACATTCAGTACTTC.

This clone was detected only once. The chain links TRBV5-1 to TRBJ2-7, with D maybe TRBD1 (6 bases). Trimming removed 0 bases from V and 2 bases from J, with 12 bases in between. The CDR3 totals 15 residues. Germline V gene sequence: CDR1 SGHRS, CDR2 YFSETQ. The CDR3 region is CASSLDTGLPYEQYF. CDR3 nucleotide sequence: TGCGCCAGCAGCTTGGATACAGGGCTTCCCTACGAGCAGTACTTC.

With regard to this clone: This may stem from a read error, because a much larger clone lies one nucleotide away. V usage is TRBV5-4 and J usage is TRBJ1-1; the D is unclear. The CDR3 consists of 14 residues. Trimming stripped 2 bases from V and 0 bases from J, with 8 bases between. Germline V gives CDR1 SGHNT, CDR2 YYREEE (reference sequence). The CDR3 DNA reads TGTGCCAGCAGCTTCTCCGGGATGAACACTGAAGCTTTCTTT. Amino acids: CASSFSGMNTEAFF. The full variable domain, its missing parts supplied by reference TRBV5-4 and TRBJ1-1, is ETGVTQSPTHLIKTRGQQVTLRCSSQSGHNTVSWYQQALGQGPQFIFQYYREEENGRGNFPPRFSGLQFPNYSSELNVNALELDDSALYLCASSFSGMNTEAFFGQGTRLTVV.

This chain uses TRBV6-1 with TRBJ2-7; 10 bases agree with TRBD1. CDR1 is MNHNS and CDR2 is SASEGT in the germline V gene. V lost 4 bases to trimming and J lost 5 bases; unmatched junction nucleotides: 8. There are 15 residues in the CDR3. The CDR3: CASSAGTGDFNEQYF. CDR3 nucleotide sequence: TGTGCCAGCAGTGCCGGGACAGGGGATTTCAACGAGCAGTACTTC.

The V gene is TRBV5-1, the J gene TRBJ2-7; 7 bases fit TRBD2. The junction had 8 bases not matched to a gene; V was cut back by 4 bases and J by 4 bases. This CDR3 is built from 14 residues. Germline V gene sequence: CDR1 SGHRS, CDR2 YFSETQ. CDR3 DNA: TGCGCCAGCAGCGCCCGGGACTACCTATACGAGCAGTACTTC. It specifies CASSARDYLYEQYF.

This chain connects TRBV15 to TRBJ2-2; D possibly matches TRBD1 or TRBD2 (5 bases each). The CDR3 sequence is 15 residues long. V was shortened by 0 bases and J by 7 bases, with 12 bases between the two germline ends. Germline V gives CDR1 LNHNV, CDR2 YYDKDF (reference sequence). The CDR3 loop reads CATSREGRADGELFF. The CDR3 coding sequence is TGTGCCACCAGCAGAGAGGGACGCGCGGACGGGGAGCTGTTTTTT. Full variable domain (outside the CDR3, taken from reference TRBV15 and TRBJ2-2): DAMVIQNPRYQVTQFGKPVTLSCSQTLNHNVMYWYQQKSSQAPKLLFHYYDKDFNNEADTPDNFQSRRPNTSFCFLDIRSPGLGDTAMYLCATSREGRADGELFFGEGSRLTVL.

The V gene is TRBV5-1, the J gene TRBJ2-5, with 7 bases lining up with TRBD1. The germline V gene has CDR1 SGHRS and CDR2 YFSETQ. The CDR3 spans 13 residues. Losses at the gene ends were 9 bases for V and 3 bases for J; bases not matched to a gene: 8. CDR3 protein: CANTSGTEETQYF. CDR3 sequence (DNA): TGCGCCAACACCTCCGGGACAGAAGAGACCCAGTACTTC.

In its sample, this clone was seen once. V gene TRBV18 combines with J gene TRBJ2-1, with TRBD1 matching over 7 bases. J gave up 2 bases and V 6 bases, and 7 bases lay outside the gene matches. CDR3 length: 15 residues. Germline values: CDR1 KGHSH, CDR2 LQKENI. This chain's CDR3 is CASSPSQGAYNEQFF. The DNA of the CDR3 is TGTGCCAGCTCGCCCAGTCAGGGGGCCTACAATGAGCAGTTCTTC.

This chain joins TRBV19 and TRBJ2-2, with a possible D match to TRBD1 (6 bases). The CDR3 spans 15 residues. The germline V and J ends were trimmed by 4 bases and 4 bases, with 13 bases remaining between them. The germline gives CDR1 LNHDA, CDR2 SQIVND (reference sequence). Here the CDR3 DNA reads TGTGCCAGTAGTACCCCACAGGGTGCCACCGGGGAGCTGTTTTTT. This codes for CASSTPQGATGELFF.

The rearrangement links TRBV7-8 to TRBJ2-3, with TRBD1 matching over 11 bases. Germline values: CDR1 SGHVS, CDR2 FQNEAQ. The CDR3 sequence is 17 residues long. V lost 5 bases and J lost 3; bases outside the gene matches: 10. The CDR3 spells CASSPRRGTGGTDTQYF. Here the CDR3 DNA reads TGTGCCAGCAGCCCCCGTCGGGGGACAGGGGGTACAGATACGCAGTATTTT.